The 2 T cell receptor beta chains below come from one sample, sequenced in a study of graft-versus-host responses after intestinal transplantation. No antigens are known for them. Sequencing was performed with immunoSEQ multiplex PCR; in TCRdb, only in-frame clones are kept and a portion is missing. Among tens of thousands of clones listed, 91% were seen once. The source was unstimulated CD4+ T cells sorted from spleen or lymph node cells, collected before intestinal transplant. These receptors originate from a human donor who received an intestinal transplant.

The J gene is TRBJ2-3, the V gene TRBV7-2; maybe TRBD1 (5 bases). From germline, CDR1 is SGHTA and CDR2 FQGNSA. This CDR3 contains 15 residues. V shed 2 bases and J shed 6 bases, with 15 bases lying between them. The CDR3 spells CASSLRQGLADTQYF. CDR3 nucleotide sequence: TGTGCCAGCAGCTTACGGCAGGGCCTTGCGGATACGCAGTATTTT.

This chain joins TRBV9 and TRBJ2-7, with D perhaps TRBD1 (5 bases). The germline V gene has CDR1 SGDLS and CDR2 YYNGEE. CDR3 size: 14 residues. Trimming removed 2 bases at V and 7 bases at J, with 16 bases between. The CDR3 bases are TGTGCCAGCAGCGTGGACACTACGTTAAGGGAGCAGTACTTC. This translates into CASSVDTTLREQYF. The variable domain in full, completed from reference TRBV9 and TRBJ2-7, reads DSGVTQTPKHLITATGQRVTLRCSPRSGDLSVYWYQQSLDQGLQFLIQYYNGEERAKGNILERFSAQQFPDLHSELNLSSLELGDSALYFCASSVDTTLREQYFGPGTRLTVT.